This T cell receptor beta chain derives from a study of control samples from healthy donors and cancer patients. Only in-frame clones appear in the TCRdb table, and some are missing; sequencing was by immunoSEQ multiplex PCR. This table has about 180,000 clones, 90% appearing once. Trimming stripped 0 bases from V and 2 bases from J, with 8 bases between. The CDR3 contains 15 residues. CDR1 and CDR2 (germline): MNHNS, SASEGT. The chain uses TRBV6-1 and TRBJ1-3, with D uncertain. This clonotype was obtained from a woman aged 45-65 years in good health. Sequencing was carried out using blood. The CDR3, as DNA: TGTGCCAGCAGTGAAGCGGTTCTGGCTGGAAACACCATATATTTT. Protein product: CASSEAVLAGNTIYF.